The 26 T cell receptor beta chains listed next were all sequenced from one sample in a study of molecular identifiers for immune sequencing clone quantification. Via MiXCR, TCRdb re-called the PCR reads, giving one row per CDR3 protein. The sample has some 590,000 distinct CDR3 sequences, 25% seen once. Sequencing was carried out using naive CD8+ T cells from blood, with Jurkat cell RNA spiked in. Sample subset: FACS-sorted CD8+CD4-CCR7+CD45RA+ naive T cells. The receptor source for this set is a human donor in good health. Some libraries in this study had Jurkat cell RNA spiked in.

The chain combines TRBV7-2 with TRBJ1-1; no firm D call. CDR3 length: 14 amino acids. The germline V and J ends were trimmed by 5 bases and 0 bases, with 10 bases remaining between them. CDR1 is SGHTA, CDR2 FQGNSA, per germline. This CDR3 is CASSGSDLNTEAFF. CDR3 sequence (DNA): TGTGCCAGCAGCGGATCGGACCTGAACACTGAAGCTTTCTTT. Supplemented by reference TRBV7-2 and TRBJ1-1, the full variable domain reads GAGVSQSPSNKVTEKGKDVELRCDPISGHTALYWYRQSLGQGLEFLIYFQGNSAPDKSGLPSDRFSAERTGGSVSTLTIQRTQQEDSAVYLCASSGSDLNTEAFFGQGTRLTVV.

This clonotype was counted ten times or more. This chain links TRBV10-3 with TRBJ2-3, with a weak D call TRBD2 (5 bases). This CDR3 comprises 13 residues. Germline V lookup: CDR1 ENHRY, CDR2 SYGVKD. The V and J ends lost 7 bases and 4 bases respectively, with 12 bases between them. CDR3 loop: CAITPDYADTQYF. In DNA form, the CDR3 reads TGTGCCATCACCCCAGACTACGCAGATACGCAGTATTTT.

This clonotype has just a few counts. This chain connects TRBV4-1 to TRBJ2-1, with 9 bases that match TRBD2. Per germline, CDR1 MGHRA and CDR2 YSYEKL. With V trimmed by 2 bases and J by 0 bases, 14 bases remained unmatched. This CDR3 has 20 amino acids. The CDR3 sequence is CASSQSGSSGGLSSYNEQFF. The CDR3 DNA sequence: TGCGCCAGCAGCCAAAGTGGATCCAGCGGGGGGCTTAGCTCCTACAATGAGCAGTTCTTC.

This clonotype was seen many times. The J gene is TRBJ1-1, the V gene TRBV7-8; D remains ambiguous. There are 14 residues in the CDR3. Trimming removed 1 base at V and 4 bases at J, with 10 bases between. Germline V CDR1 and CDR2: SGHVS, FQNEAQ. CDR3 residues: CASSLGRQLTEAFF. The CDR3 DNA is TGTGCCAGCAGCTTAGGCAGGCAGCTCACTGAAGCTTTCTTT.

This sequence joins TRBV20-1 and TRBJ2-3; D not certain. Germline V gene lookup returns CDR1 DFQATT and CDR2 SNEGSKA (reference sequence). This CDR3 contains 15 residues. Trimming removed 0 bases at V and 1 base at J, with 11 bases between. The CDR3 nucleotides read TGCAGTGCTAGAGATTGGGCAGAGCGCACAGATACGCAGTATTTT. The encoded protein is CSARDWAERTDTQYF.

This chain links TRBV6-2 or TRBV6-3 with TRBJ1-2; D ambiguous. Per the germline V gene, CDR1 is MNHEY and CDR2 is SVGEGT. Trimming took off 5 bases at V and 5 bases at J, with 15 bases between the two ends. This CDR3 is built from 14 residues. The CDR3 here is CASSPTLVFYGYTF. The DNA of the CDR3 is TGTGCCAGCAGTCCGACACTTGTATTTTATGGCTACACCTTC.

CDR3 sequence (DNA): TGTGCCAGCAGCCTACGGACTGAAGGGACCCAGTACTTC. Translating it yields CASSLRTEGTQYF. The V and J genes are TRBV11-3 and TRBJ2-5, with D perhaps TRBD2 (5 bases). The germline V and J ends were trimmed by 5 bases and 7 bases, with 14 bases remaining between them. The CDR3 extends over 13 amino acids. Germline CDR1 and CDR2: SGHNT and YENEEA.

This clonotype appeared many times. The chain carries TRBV29-1 and TRBJ2-5, with D hard to call. Trimming stripped 0 bases from V and 5 bases from J, with 13 bases between. Germline V gene lookup returns CDR1 SQVTM and CDR2 ANQGSEA. This CDR3 has 14 residues. CDR3 sequence reads: CSVEDLTPRETQYF. The CDR3 bases are TGCAGCGTTGAAGATCTGACACCTCGGGAGACCCAGTACTTC.

Regarding this clonotype: This may be a read error: a much more frequent sequence differs by one nucleotide. V usage is TRBV30 and J usage is TRBJ2-5; the match to TRBD1 covers 7 bases. The CDR3 sequence is 13 residues long. Germline loops: CDR1 GTSNPN, CDR2 SVGIG (reference sequence). The CDR3 sequence: CAWTRDSEETQHF. CDR3 bases: TGTGCCTGGACCAGGGACAGCGAAGAGACCCAGCACTTC.

As to this clonotype: This clone may be a read error of a much larger clone one base away. This chain uses TRBV19 with TRBJ1-1; D uncertain. With 11 bases removed from V and 1 base from J, the gap between germline ends came to 11 bases. This CDR3 is 12 amino acids long. Germline values: CDR1 LNHDA, CDR2 SQIVND (reference sequence). The CDR3 DNA follows: TGTGCCGGTAAATGGAAGAACACTGAAGCTTTCTTT. It translates to CAGKWKNTEAFF.

Comments on this clonotype: A single base separates this from a much larger clone, so it may be a read error. The gene calls are TRBV9 and TRBJ2-3, with 8 nucleotides matching TRBD2. Trimming cost V 3 bases and J 2 bases; bases outside gene matches: 14. The CDR3 covers 18 residues. In germline, CDR1 is SGDLS, CDR2 YYNGEE. The CDR3, as DNA: TGTGCCAGCAGCGAAGCCCCCCCTTTAGCGGGGTACACAGATACGCAGTATTTT. This encodes CASSEAPPLAGYTDTQYF.

In this sample, this clonotype turned up a few times. This chain links TRBV27 with TRBJ2-5; D is uncertain. Between the trimmed V and J ends, which lost 3 bases and 1 base, there was a span of 12 bases. Per germline, CDR1 MNHEY and CDR2 SMNVEV (reference sequence). The CDR3 has 15 residues. This CDR3 is CASSFSPVLQETQYF. The CDR3 bases are TGTGCCAGCAGTTTTTCCCCCGTACTCCAAGAGACCCAGTACTTC.

The gene calls are TRBV12-3 or TRBV12-4 and TRBJ1-1, with D possibly TRBD1 on 6 matching bases. The CDR3 has 14 residues. In DNA, the CDR3 is TGTGTCGTAGGGGGACGGGGGCGGGAGGATGAAGCTTTCTTT. Translating it yields CVVGGRGREDEAFF.

This clonotype was seen ten or more times. The CDR3 nucleotides are TGTGCCAGCTCTGGCGATTCACCCCTCCACTTT. This sequence encodes CASSGDSPLHF. The chain has TRBV18 and TRBJ1-6; D not certain. Trimming removed 6 bases from V and 8 bases from J, with 5 bases in between. Germline lookup yields CDR1 KGHSH and CDR2 LQKENI. The CDR3 length is 11 residues.

A note on this clonotype: The junction differs from germline at one of its ends, possibly a read error. V gene TRBV19 combines with J gene TRBJ2-4; TRBD1 matches at 11 bases. Germline V lookup: CDR1 LNHDA, CDR2 SQIVND (reference sequence). This CDR3 comprises 15 residues. CDR3 protein: CTSSIGQGANNIQYF. CDR3 DNA: TGTACCAGTAGTATAGGACAGGGGGCGAATAACATTCAGTACTTC.

This clonotype has a handful of counts. V is TRBV5-4 and J is TRBJ2-2; 16 bases align to TRBD2. CDR1 and CDR2 (germline): SGHNT, YYREEE (reference sequence). The CDR3 runs 16 residues. After removal of 4 bases from V and 6 bases from J, the junction contained 3 bases not matched to a gene. The CDR3 reads CASSEGLAGGAGELFF. For the CDR3, the DNA is TGTGCCAGCAGCGAGGGACTAGCGGGGGGGGCCGGGGAGCTGTTTTTT.

This clonotype was counted a few times. The chain links TRBV27 to TRBJ1-1, with 8 positions matching TRBD1. The CDR3 extends over 13 amino acids. Trimming cost V 3 bases and J 6 bases; bases outside gene matches: 3. Germline values: CDR1 MNHEY, CDR2 SMNVEV (reference sequence). The CDR3 nucleotides read TGTGCCAGCAGTTTGTCAGGGGGCCCTGAAGCTTTCTTT. This encodes CASSLSGGPEAFF.

This clonotype was found a few times. The rearrangement joins TRBV27 to TRBJ1-6, with D tentatively TRBD1 (6 bases). This CDR3 is 14 amino acids long. From germline, CDR1 is MNHEY and CDR2 SMNVEV (reference sequence). Trimming took 6 bases from V and 7 from J, leaving 13 bases between them. The CDR3 here is CASRNQGMNSPLHF. The CDR3, as DNA: TGTGCCAGCAGGAACCAGGGGATGAATTCACCCCTCCACTTT.

This clonotype was seen ten or more times. The chain links TRBV7-9 to TRBJ2-7; a weak D match, TRBD2 (6 bases). Per the germline V gene, CDR1 is SEHNR and CDR2 is FQNEAQ (reference sequence). The V end was cut by 5 bases, the J end by 0 bases, with 14 bases between. This CDR3 has 15 residues. CDR3 nucleotides: TGTGCCAGCAGCCCGGGGGTCATAAGCTCCTACGAGCAGTACTTC. This translates into CASSPGVISSYEQYF.

This clonotype has ten or more counts. This chain uses TRBV29-1 with TRBJ1-3, with D tentatively TRBD1 (5 bases). With 7 bases removed from V and 1 base from J, the gap between germline ends came to 20 bases. The CDR3 is 16 amino acids. Germline V gives CDR1 SQVTM, CDR2 ANQGSEA. CDR3 sequence: CSAGTDDLDSGNTIYF. The CDR3 region has the DNA TGCAGCGCAGGGACGGACGATCTCGATTCTGGAAACACCATATATTTT.

This chain uses TRBV11-2 with TRBJ2-3; the match to TRBD2 covers 8 bases. The germline V gene encodes CDR1 SGHAT and CDR2 FQNNGV. With 1 base clipped from V and 2 bases from J, the junction kept 8 bases outside the gene matches. The CDR3 has 17 residues. Here the CDR3 reads CASSLAPGTSATDTQYF. The CDR3 region has the DNA TGTGCCAGCAGCTTAGCCCCCGGGACTAGTGCCACAGATACGCAGTATTTT.

At least ten counts were recorded for this clonotype. The rearrangement joins TRBV12-3 or TRBV12-4 to TRBJ2-2; D remains unclear. The ends were cut back, 8 bases at V and 2 bases at J, with 12 bases in the middle. The CDR3 runs to 14 residues. The CDR3 reads CASPKNTNTGELFF. CDR3 coding DNA: TGTGCCAGCCCTAAGAACACCAACACCGGGGAGCTGTTTTTT.

This clonotype was observed at least ten times. The V and J genes are TRBV7-9 and TRBJ2-7; 9 positions match TRBD1. Trimming took 4 bases from V and 3 from J; bases not matched to a gene: 7. Per germline, CDR1 SEHNR and CDR2 FQNEAQ (reference sequence). The CDR3 totals 15 residues. The CDR3 here is CASSWPGQGIYEQYF. The CDR3 DNA reads TGTGCCAGCAGCTGGCCGGGACAGGGTATCTACGAGCAGTACTTC.

This clonotype showed up just a few times. The chain uses TRBV7-8 and TRBJ2-7; the D gene is possibly TRBD2 (6 bases). CDR1 is SGHVS, CDR2 FQNEAQ, per germline. The CDR3 contains 16 residues. V gave up 0 bases and J gave up 0 bases, with 12 bases separating them. CDR3 loop: CASSLAWRETSYEQYF. The CDR3, as DNA: TGTGCCAGCAGCTTAGCGTGGAGGGAAACCTCCTACGAGCAGTACTTC.

This clonotype was seen many times. The chain recombines TRBV7-9 with TRBJ2-7; D is possibly TRBD1 (6 bases). V lost 3 bases, J lost 3 bases, and 9 bases lay in between. Germline CDR1 reads SEHNR; CDR2 reads FQNEAQ (reference sequence). The CDR3 is 13 amino acids. CDR3 amino acids: CASSFTGNYEQYF. CDR3 sequence (DNA): TGTGCCAGCAGCTTTACAGGGAACTACGAGCAGTACTTC.

This clonotype was seen ten or more times. The chain is built from TRBV7-9 and TRBJ2-3; 10 bases line up with TRBD2. There are 15 residues in the CDR3. V lost 5 bases to trimming and J lost 0 bases; unmatched junction nucleotides: 2. Germline CDR1 is SEHNR and CDR2 is FQNEAQ (reference sequence). CDR3 region: CASSTSGASTDTQYF. CDR3 nucleotide sequence: TGTGCCAGCAGCACTAGCGGGGCAAGCACAGATACGCAGTATTTT.